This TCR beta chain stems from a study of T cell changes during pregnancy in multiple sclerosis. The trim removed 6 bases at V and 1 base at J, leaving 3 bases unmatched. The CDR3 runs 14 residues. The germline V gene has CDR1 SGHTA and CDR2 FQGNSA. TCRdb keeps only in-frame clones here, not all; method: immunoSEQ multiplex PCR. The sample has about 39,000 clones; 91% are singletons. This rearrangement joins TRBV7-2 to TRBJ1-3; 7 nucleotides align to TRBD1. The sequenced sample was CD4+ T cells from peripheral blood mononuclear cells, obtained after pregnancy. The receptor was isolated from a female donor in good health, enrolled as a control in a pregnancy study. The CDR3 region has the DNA TGTGCCAGCAGGAAGACAGGGTCTGGAAACACCATATATTTT. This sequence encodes CASRKTGSGNTIYF.